The clone carrying this T cell receptor (beta chain) was recorded at least ten times. What it binds is unknown. This entry comes from a study of T cells in Graves' hyperthyroidism and ophthalmopathy. As for the study in general: Pretreatment peripheral blood was obtained at initial diagnosis. Study-level findings and limits: Blood samples included most of the expanded thyroid clonotypes exceeding 0.001. Ophthalmopathy, as predicted by the model, came a median 6.5 months after the prediction.

This CDR3 spans 15 amino acids. The V gene lost 3 bases and the J gene lost 4 bases, with 15 bases spanning the gap. Germline values: CDR1 LNHDA, CDR2 SQIVND (reference sequence). Diagnoses rested on clinical symptoms, serum thyroxine and TRAb, thyroid ultrasound and orbital computed tomography. Regions amplified from RNA transcripts were the TCR beta CDR3 regions. In the first-round RT-PCR of the TCR CDR3, the HTBI primer set was used. TCRdb recomputed calls from the multiplex PCR reads with MiXCR, one row per CDR3 protein. The data hold about 100,000 distinct CDR3 sequences, with 15% to 20% observed a single time.

This receptor was identified in a woman aged 50 to 60 with Graves' hyperthyroidism. The chain couples TRBV19 to TRBJ2-5; D is perhaps TRBD1 or TRBD2 (5 bases each). The sample consisted of blood. The CDR3 protein is CASSIDYWGRETQYF. The CDR3 DNA is TGTGCCAGTAGTATCGATTACTGGGGGAGAGAGACCCAGTACTTC.